These T cell receptor beta chains were read from a single sample in a study of cytomegalovirus exposure and HLA in healthy donors. Measured with immunoSEQ multiplex PCR; TCRdb has only the in-frame clones, and not every one. The data contain about 93,000 clones, roughly 79% of them singletons. The sample comprised PBMCs. Every receptor here comes from a man younger than 45 in good health and CMV-seronegative. Each CDR3 is given with its conserved first and last residue. The D gene is left open where the match is weak. For some rows the clone size is stated as once, few or many, or as a class when expanded; others skip it.

D gene,V gene,clone size,J gene,CDR3 protein,CDR3 DNA
.,TRBV5-4,.,TRBJ1-1,CASSSGVNTEAFF,TGTGCCAGCAGCTCGGGAGTGAACACTGAAGCTTTCTTT
TRBD1,TRBV7-3,once,TRBJ2-5,CASSPRGLETQYF,TGTGCCAGCAGCCCCAGGGGGCTAGAGACCCAGTACTTC
TRBD1,TRBV7-3,.,TRBJ2-2,CASSLGTENTGELFF,TGTGCCAGCAGCCTCGGGACAGAAAACACCGGGGAGCTGTTTTTT
.,TRBV2,once,TRBJ2-7,CASSEERALYEQYF,TGTGCCAGCAGTGAAGAGCGGGCCCTCTACGAGCAGTACTTC
.,TRBV2,.,TRBJ1-2,CASSERRGRGGYTF,TGTGCCAGCAGTGAACGCAGGGGTCGGGGCGGCTACACCTTC
.,TRBV9,.,TRBJ1-5,CASSVGDTNQPQHF,TGTGCCAGCAGCGTAGGGGACACAAATCAGCCCCAGCATTTT
.,TRBV19,.,TRBJ1-1,CASVKWGPDTEAFF,TGTGCCAGTGTTAAGTGGGGGCCGGACACTGAAGCTTTCTTT
.,TRBV19,once,TRBJ2-6,CASRWGAGANVLTF,TGTGCCAGTAGATGGGGGGCTGGGGCCAACGTCCTGACTTTC
.,TRBV2,few,TRBJ1-1,CASSGITGYAEAFF,TGTGCCAGCAGCGGTATCACAGGGTACGCTGAAGCTTTCTTT
.,TRBV6-5,.,TRBJ1-6,CASRLGLDSPLHF,TGTGCCAGCAGGCTAGGACTGGATTCACCCCTCCACTTT
TRBD2,TRBV7-3,.,TRBJ2-2,CASSLWDSGRTGELFF,TGTGCCAGCAGCTTATGGGATAGCGGGAGGACCGGGGAGCTGTTTTTT
.,TRBV2,.,TRBJ1-1,CASSVGHTEAFF,TGTGCCAGCAGTGTGGGGCATACTGAAGCTTTCTTT
.,TRBV9,.,TRBJ1-2,CASSGIYGYTF,TGTGCCAGCTCCGGTATCTATGGCTACACCTTC
.,TRBV7-9,.,TRBJ2-2,CASSLITGELFF,TGTGCCAGCAGCCTAATCACCGGGGAGCTGTTTTTT
TRBD1,TRBV19,.,TRBJ1-2,CASKTGGGGLYGYTF,TGTGCCAGTAAGACAGGGGGCGGTGGGTTATATGGCTACACCTTC
.,TRBV27,.,TRBJ1-1,CASSLLENTEAFF,TGTGCCAGCAGTTTATTAGAGAACACTGAAGCTTTCTTT
TRBD1,TRBV18,.,TRBJ1-6,CASRPGQVNSPLHF,TGTGCCAGCCGCCCGGGACAGGTTAATTCACCCCTCCACTTT
TRBD2,TRBV29-1,.,TRBJ2-4,CSVLGGAKNIQYF,TGCAGCGTTCTGGGGGGGGCCAAAAACATTCAGTACTTC
.,TRBV9,.,TRBJ1-2,CASSEYTRGGNGYTF,TGTGCCAGCAGCGAATATACTCGGGGTGGCAATGGCTACACCTTC
.,TRBV18,.,TRBJ1-4,CASSPRGDGTNEKLFF,TGTGCCAGCTCACCACGGGGGGATGGAACTAATGAAAAACTGTTTTTT
TRBD1,TRBV9,.,TRBJ1-2,CASSVGVGGYGYTF,TGTGCCAGCAGCGTAGGGGTAGGGGGCTACGGCTACACCTTC
.,TRBV6-1,few,TRBJ2-2,CASTEQVDTGELFF,TGTGCCAGCACCGAACAGGTGGACACCGGGGAGCTGTTTTTT
TRBD2,TRBV29-1,few,TRBJ2-1,CSVEGTSSYNEQFF,TGCAGCGTTGAAGGGACTAGCTCCTACAATGAGCAGTTCTTC
.,TRBV19,.,TRBJ1-5,CASSIPRMNQPQHF,TGTGCCAGTAGTATCCCCAGGATGAATCAGCCCCAGCATTTT
.,TRBV16,.,TRBJ2-2,CASSQSSPGVNGELFF,TGTGCCAGCAGCCAATCGTCTCCAGGTGTTAACGGGGAGCTGTTTTTT
TRBD1,TRBV7-8,.,TRBJ1-2,CASSFGTGSGYTF,TGTGCCAGCAGCTTCGGGACAGGGTCCGGCTACACCTTC
TRBD1,TRBV5-1,once,TRBJ1-1,CASSMRTGGATEAFF,TGCGCCAGCAGCATGCGGACAGGGGGCGCGACTGAAGCTTTCTTT
.,TRBV10-2,.,TRBJ2-5,CASSEISLLQETQYF,TGCGCCAGCAGTGAGATATCCCTTTTACAAGAGACCCAGTACTTC